This T cell receptor (beta chain) was identified during a study of blood T cell repertoires in COVID-19. CDR1 is MNHEY, CDR2 SMNVEV, per germline (reference sequence). The CDR3 is made up of 15 amino acids. The junction had 10 bases not matched to a gene; V was cut back by 2 bases and J by 12 bases. Measured with immunoSEQ multiplex PCR; TCRdb has only the in-frame clones, and not every one. Here the sample spans roughly 410,000 clones, 70% to 90% being singletons. This TCR was recovered from a woman aged 40 to 50 with COVID-19, enrolled during active disease. The chain couples TRBV27 to TRBJ2-1; TRBD1 aligns across 10 bases. Sequencing was done on a sample of peripheral blood. The CDR3 bases are TGTGCCAGCAGTTTAGCCCCTGACAGGGGGCAAGGGCAGTTCTTC. Amino acid sequence: CASSLAPDRGQGQFF.